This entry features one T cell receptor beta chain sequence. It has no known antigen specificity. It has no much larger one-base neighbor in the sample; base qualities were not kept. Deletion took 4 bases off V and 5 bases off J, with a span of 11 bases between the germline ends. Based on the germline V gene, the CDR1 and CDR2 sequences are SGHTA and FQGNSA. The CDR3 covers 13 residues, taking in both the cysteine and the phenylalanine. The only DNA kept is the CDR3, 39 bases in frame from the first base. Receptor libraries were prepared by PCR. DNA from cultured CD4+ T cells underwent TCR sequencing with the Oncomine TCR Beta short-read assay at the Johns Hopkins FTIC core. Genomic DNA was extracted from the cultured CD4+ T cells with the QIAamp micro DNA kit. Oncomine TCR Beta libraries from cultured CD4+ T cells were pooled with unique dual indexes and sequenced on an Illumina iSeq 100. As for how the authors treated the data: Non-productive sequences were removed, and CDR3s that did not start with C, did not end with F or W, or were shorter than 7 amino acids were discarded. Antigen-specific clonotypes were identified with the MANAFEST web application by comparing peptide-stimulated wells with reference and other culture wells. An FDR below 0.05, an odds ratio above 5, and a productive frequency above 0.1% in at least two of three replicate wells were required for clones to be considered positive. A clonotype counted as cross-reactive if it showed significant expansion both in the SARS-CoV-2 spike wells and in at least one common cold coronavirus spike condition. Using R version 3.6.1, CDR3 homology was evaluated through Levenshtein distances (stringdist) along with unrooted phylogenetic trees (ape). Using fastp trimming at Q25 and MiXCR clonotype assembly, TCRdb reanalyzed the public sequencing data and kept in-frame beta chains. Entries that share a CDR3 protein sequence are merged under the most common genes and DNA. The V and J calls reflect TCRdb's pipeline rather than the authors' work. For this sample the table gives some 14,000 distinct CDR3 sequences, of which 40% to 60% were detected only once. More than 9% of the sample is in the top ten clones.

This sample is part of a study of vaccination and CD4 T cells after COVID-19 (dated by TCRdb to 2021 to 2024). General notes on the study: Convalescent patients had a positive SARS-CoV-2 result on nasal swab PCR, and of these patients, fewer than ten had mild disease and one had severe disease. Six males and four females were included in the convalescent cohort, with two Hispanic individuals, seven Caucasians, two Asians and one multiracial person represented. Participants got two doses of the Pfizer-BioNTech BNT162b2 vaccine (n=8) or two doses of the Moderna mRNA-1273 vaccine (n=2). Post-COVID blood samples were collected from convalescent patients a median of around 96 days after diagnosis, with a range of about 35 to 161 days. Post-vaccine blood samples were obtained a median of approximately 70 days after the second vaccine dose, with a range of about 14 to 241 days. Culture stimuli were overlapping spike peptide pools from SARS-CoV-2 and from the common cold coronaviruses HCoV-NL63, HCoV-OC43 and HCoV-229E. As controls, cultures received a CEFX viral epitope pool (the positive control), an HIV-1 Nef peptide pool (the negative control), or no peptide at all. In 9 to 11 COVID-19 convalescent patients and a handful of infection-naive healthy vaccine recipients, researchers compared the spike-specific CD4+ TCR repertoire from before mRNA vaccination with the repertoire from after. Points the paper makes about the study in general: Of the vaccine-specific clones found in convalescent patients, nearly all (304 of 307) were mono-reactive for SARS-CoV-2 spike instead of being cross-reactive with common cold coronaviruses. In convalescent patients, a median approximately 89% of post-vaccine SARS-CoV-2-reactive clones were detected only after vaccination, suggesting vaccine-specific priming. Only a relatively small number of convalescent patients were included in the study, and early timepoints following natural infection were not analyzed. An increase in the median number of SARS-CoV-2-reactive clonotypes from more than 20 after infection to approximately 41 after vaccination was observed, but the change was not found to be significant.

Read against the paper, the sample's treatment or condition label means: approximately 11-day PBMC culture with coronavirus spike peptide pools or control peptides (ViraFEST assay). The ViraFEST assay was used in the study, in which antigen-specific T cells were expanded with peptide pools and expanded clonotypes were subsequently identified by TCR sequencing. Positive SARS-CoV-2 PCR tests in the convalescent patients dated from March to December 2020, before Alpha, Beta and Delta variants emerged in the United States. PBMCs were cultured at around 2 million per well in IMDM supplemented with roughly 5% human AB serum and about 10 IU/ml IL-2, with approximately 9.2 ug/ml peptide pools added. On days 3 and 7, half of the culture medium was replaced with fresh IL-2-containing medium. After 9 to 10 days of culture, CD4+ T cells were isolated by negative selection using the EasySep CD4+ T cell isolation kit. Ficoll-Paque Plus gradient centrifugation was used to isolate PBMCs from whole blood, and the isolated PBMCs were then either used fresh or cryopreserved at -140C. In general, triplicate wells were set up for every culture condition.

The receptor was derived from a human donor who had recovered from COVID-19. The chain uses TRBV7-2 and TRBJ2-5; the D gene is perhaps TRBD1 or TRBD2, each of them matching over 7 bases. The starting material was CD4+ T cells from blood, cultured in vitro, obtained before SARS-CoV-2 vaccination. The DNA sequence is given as TGTGCCAGCAGCTCCCAGGGGGGGGAGACCCAGTACTTC. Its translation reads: CASSSQGGETQYF.